This TCR beta chain was documented in a study of CD4 T cells in relation to SARS-CoV-2 and coronaviruses. At the level of the study: Patient ages ranged from roughly 20 to 72, median 38.

Clones were sequenced by immunoSEQ multiplex PCR, and TCRdb holds only the in-frame ones, with some missing. The sample yields 30,000 to 40,000 clones, under 80% seen once. With respect to this clone: What it binds is unknown.

Sorted naive or memory CD4+ cells met CEF peptides for 10 days. In germline, CDR1 is SEHNR, CDR2 FQNEAQ (reference sequence). The V gene lost 2 bases and the J gene lost 5 bases, with 6 bases spanning the gap. There are 13 residues in the CDR3. The clonotype was recovered from an adult with COVID-19. This chain uses TRBV7-9 with TRBJ2-2, with no clear D. The sample consisted of memory CD4+ T cells from PBMCs, cultured in vitro. This CDR3 is CASSLLVTGELFF. The CDR3 nucleotides are TGTGCCAGCAGCTTACTAGTTACCGGGGAGCTGTTTTTT.